The 30 T cell receptor beta chains below come from one sample, sequenced in a study of Ad26.COV2.S vaccination and SARS-CoV-2 variants. Here immunoSEQ multiplex PCR was the method, and the copy in TCRdb shows in-frame clones only, minus some. Seen here are roughly 420,000 clones, 75% to 90% observed once, and the top ten hold just over 2.5%. As to treatment: 15 to 20 received Ad26.COV2.S at low or high dose, single or two shots; a few received placebo; per-sample allocation not given. Samples were taken on day 63 after the first vaccine or placebo injection. Sequences were derived from peripheral blood, sampled in a trial of Ad26.COV2.S vaccine versus placebo. These receptors were taken from a person between 18 and 65 years old who received the Ad26.COV2.S COVID-19 vaccine or a placebo.

V is TRBV10-3 and J is TRBJ2-3; TRBD2 agrees at 7 bases. CDR1 is ENHRY and CDR2 is SYGVKD in the germline V gene. V trimming: 6 bases; J trimming: 5 bases; junction bases outside the gene matches: 11. There are 15 residues in the CDR3. The CDR3 region is CAIRKSGMSIDTQYF. For the CDR3, the DNA is TGTGCCATCAGGAAAAGCGGGATGTCAATAGATACGCAGTATTTT.

The chain carries TRBV27 and TRBJ2-7; 11 bases align to TRBD2. V lost 6 bases, J lost 1 base, and 8 bases stayed unmatched. Germline V gene data show CDR1 as MNHEY and CDR2 as SMNVEV (reference sequence). The CDR3 contains 16 residues. The CDR3 nucleotides are TGTGCCAGCAGCCGGGCTAGCGGGGGGATATCCTACGAGCAGTACTTC. It yields the protein CASSRASGGISYEQYF.

The V gene is TRBV18, the J gene TRBJ2-7; no clear D gene. With 3 bases removed from V and 2 bases from J, the gap between germline ends came to 8 bases. Germline loops: CDR1 KGHSH, CDR2 LQKENI. The CDR3 spans 13 residues. CDR3 sequence (DNA): TGTGCCAGCTCACCCGTGAAGACCTACGAGCAGTACGTC. Its protein is CASSPVKTYEQYV.

V usage is TRBV7-3 and J usage is TRBJ2-1, with 9 positions matching TRBD2. Trimming removed 6 bases from V and 2 bases from J; junction bases left unmatched: 2. This CDR3 comprises 14 residues. The germline V gene has CDR1 SGHTA and CDR2 FQGTGA. CDR3: CASSSSGAYNEQFF. Written as DNA, the CDR3 is TGTGCCAGCAGTTCTAGCGGGGCCTACAATGAGCAGTTCTTC.

V usage is TRBV29-1 and J usage is TRBJ2-5; TRBD2 aligns across 7 bases. Trimming took 4 bases from V and 5 from J; bases not matched to a gene: 7. Germline CDR1 SQVTM, CDR2 ANQGSEA. This CDR3 is 13 amino acids long. CDR3 DNA: TGCAGCGTTGGAGCGGGGCGGAGGGAGACCCAGTACTTC. Translating it yields CSVGAGRRETQYF.

This clone appeared once. The V gene is TRBV19, the J gene TRBJ2-1, with 9 nucleotides matching TRBD2. Germline CDR1 reads LNHDA; CDR2 reads SQIVND (reference sequence). With V trimmed by 4 bases and J by 4 bases, 5 bases remained unmatched. CDR3 length: 15 residues. CDR3 nucleotides: TGTGCCAGTAGTAGTCTCAGCGGGGGGTACAATGAGCAGTTCTTC. It is translated as CASSSLSGGYNEQFF.

The V and J genes are TRBV6-5 and TRBJ2-1, with TRBD1 matching over 7 bases. The ends lost 10 bases at V and 3 bases at J; junction bases unmatched: 9. Germline assignment: CDR1 MNHEY and CDR2 SVGAGI. This CDR3 contains 14 residues. As DNA, the CDR3 is TGTGCCACCTCTCCCCGGGACAGCTACAATGAGCAGTTCTTC. Its protein product is CATSPRDSYNEQFF.

The CDR3 sequence: CASNLAGHSTGELFF. DNA for the CDR3: TGTGCCAGCAACCTGGCGGGACATTCCACCGGGGAGCTGTTTTTT. The chain carries TRBV27 and TRBJ2-2; either TRBD1 or TRBD2 may supply D (6 bases each). The V end lost 7 bases, the J end lost 4 bases, and 16 bases lay between the germline ends. The germline V gene encodes CDR1 MNHEY and CDR2 SMNVEV (reference sequence). This CDR3 has 15 residues.

CDR3: CASSQESVGSEGVTEQFF. CDR3 nucleotides: TGCGCCAGCAGCCAAGAATCAGTCGGGAGTGAGGGTGTAACTGAGCAGTTCTTC. The chain links TRBV4-3 to TRBJ2-1, with D tentatively TRBD2 (6 bases). In germline, CDR1 is LGHNA, CDR2 YSLEER. This CDR3 contains 18 residues. V was trimmed by 0 bases and J by 9 bases, leaving 24 bases between them.

The genes are TRBV24-1 and TRBJ2-1; the D gene is possibly TRBD2 (6 bases). The CDR3 consists of 17 residues. V lost 4 bases to trimming and J lost 0 bases, with 15 bases between them. The germline CDR1 and CDR2 sequences are KGHDR and SFDVKD. The CDR3 is CATSEPIAATSYNEQFF. In DNA form, the CDR3 reads TGTGCCACCAGTGAGCCTATAGCGGCTACCTCCTACAATGAGCAGTTCTTC.

The rearrangement joins TRBV7-9 to TRBJ2-7; no reliable D call. Germline V gene data show CDR1 as SEHNR and CDR2 as FQNEAQ (reference sequence). This CDR3 is 14 amino acids long. Trimming stripped 1 base from V and 3 bases from J, with 10 bases between. The CDR3 region is CASSLEDPIYEQYF. For the CDR3, the DNA is TGTGCCAGCAGCTTAGAGGACCCTATCTACGAGCAGTACTTC.

This clone was recorded only once. The chain carries TRBV12-1 and TRBJ1-1; no check of the table's D call, TRBD1, against the DNA was made. TRBV12-1 is a known pseudogene. This CDR3 has 17 residues. The CDR3 reads CASSFSQDRGKVTEAFF. CDR3 in DNA: TGTGCCAGCAGCTTTTCACAGGACAGGGGAAAGGTCACTGAAGCTTTCTTT.

This chain joins TRBV12-5 and TRBJ2-1; D is unclear. The V and J ends lost 2 bases and 3 bases respectively, with 5 bases between them. This CDR3 is 13 amino acids long. Germline-derived CDR1 and CDR2 are LGHNT and FRNRAP. CDR3 sequence: CASGLMVYNEQFF. As DNA, the CDR3 is TGTGCTAGTGGTTTGATGGTCTACAATGAGCAGTTCTTC.

V is TRBV5-4 and J is TRBJ1-3; D ambiguous. Looked up from germline, CDR1 is SGHNT and CDR2 is YYREEE (reference sequence). The CDR3 covers 14 residues. The V and J ends lost 4 bases and 3 bases respectively, with 11 bases between them. In DNA, the CDR3 is TGTGCCAGCAGCCTTAGCGGAAGTGGAAACACCATATATTTT. Translation gives CASSLSGSGNTIYF.

The V call is TRBV5-1, the J call TRBJ1-5, with D uncertain. The CDR3 has 13 amino acids. Trimming left V 4 bases short and J 5 bases short, with 10 bases between. The germline V gene has CDR1 SGHRS and CDR2 YFSETQ. CDR3 region: CASSALPDQPQHF. CDR3 DNA sequence: TGCGCCAGCAGCGCCCTACCCGATCAGCCCCAGCATTTT.

The sample holds one count of this clone. This chain uses TRBV2 with TRBJ1-6; 9 nucleotides line up with TRBD1. Germline V gives CDR1 SNHLY, CDR2 FYNNEI. V gave up 3 bases and J gave up 1 base; unmatched junction bases: 4. The CDR3 is 17 residues long. Here the CDR3 reads CASSESGQGSYNSPLHF. The CDR3 nucleotides are TGTGCCAGCAGTGAGTCGGGACAGGGATCCTATAATTCACCCCTCCACTTT.

This chain links TRBV7-3 with TRBJ2-1, with D possibly being TRBD2 (7 bases). Between the trimmed V and J ends, which lost 5 bases and 4 bases, there was a span of 18 bases. CDR3 size: 16 residues. Germline V lookup: CDR1 SGHTA, CDR2 FQGTGA. The CDR3 DNA reads as TGTGCCAGCAGCCCCCCGGGGGGCGGAGATTACAATGAGCAGTTCTTC. This translates into CASSPPGGGDYNEQFF.

The V and J genes are TRBV7-8 and TRBJ2-5; either TRBD1 or TRBD2 may supply D (7 bases each). This CDR3 comprises 18 residues. The V and J ends lost 6 bases and 9 bases respectively, with 32 bases between them. CDR1 and CDR2 from the germline V gene are SGHVS and FQNEAQ. The CDR3 nucleotides are TGTGCCAGCAGGATTGGGGGGGGGAGACAGGGTGCAGGTAACTCCCAGTACTTC. This encodes CASRIGGGRQGAGNSQYF.

V and J are TRBV2 and TRBJ2-7; TRBD2 agrees at 7 bases. The CDR3 runs to 11 residues. The V and J ends lost 10 bases and 11 bases, in that order; junction bases with no gene match: 11. CDR1 SNHLY and CDR2 FYNNEI come from the germline V gene. Written as DNA, the CDR3 is TGTGCCACCCTCCGGAGCGGGGCGAAGTACTTC. Translated: CATLRSGAKYF.

The rearrangement links TRBV15 to TRBJ1-5; D gene uncertain. The CDR3 length is 15 residues. Germline CDR1 is LNHNV and CDR2 is YYDKDF (reference sequence). The V and J ends lost 3 bases and 4 bases respectively, with 13 bases between them. CDR3 DNA: TGTGCCACCAGCAGGACTGGTAAAGGGAATCAGCCCCAGCATTTT. Amino acid sequence: CATSRTGKGNQPQHF. The complete variable domain, with remaining parts taken from reference TRBV15 and TRBJ1-5, reads DAMVIQNPRYQVTQFGKPVTLSCSQTLNHNVMYWYQQKSSQAPKLLFHYYDKDFNNEADTPDNFQSRRPNTSFCFLDIRSPGLGDTAMYLCATSRTGKGNQPQHFGDGTRLSIL.

The rearrangement uses TRBV18 and TRBJ2-1; D possibly corresponds to TRBD2 (6 bases). The CDR3 is 15 amino acids. The germline CDR1 and CDR2 sequences are KGHSH and LQKENI. The ends were cut back, 0 bases at V and 2 bases at J, with 8 bases in the middle. Written as DNA, the CDR3 is TGTGCCAGCTCACCACCTGGGGGGACCTACAATGAGCAGTTCTTC. Residues: CASSPPGGTYNEQFF.

The rearrangement uses TRBV7-8 and TRBJ2-1; 9 bases map to TRBD1. The ends lost 2 bases at V and 7 bases at J; junction bases unmatched: 9. The CDR3 sequence is 16 residues long. Germline CDR1 and CDR2: SGHVS and FQNEAQ. CDR3 nucleotide sequence: TGTGCCAGCAGCTTACGGGACAGGGTTAAGGCGAATGAGCAGTTCTTC. Protein: CASSLRDRVKANEQFF.

This rearrangement joins TRBV29-1 to TRBJ2-5; 7 bases are shared with TRBD1. The CDR3 loop spans 14 amino acids. With 7 bases clipped from V and 0 bases from J, the junction kept 8 bases outside the gene matches. Germline assignment: CDR1 SQVTM and CDR2 ANQGSEA. The CDR3 nucleotides are TGCAGCGCGGGGACAGCCATCTACCAAGAGACCCAGTACTTC. It codes for CSAGTAIYQETQYF.

This clone was counted only a few times. This sequence joins TRBV11-2 and TRBJ2-1; 8 bases map to TRBD2. Germline V gene sequence: CDR1 SGHAT, CDR2 FQNNGV. This CDR3 is built from 16 residues. V lost 7 bases, J lost 8 bases, and 16 bases stayed unmatched. The CDR3 DNA reads as TGTGCCAGCACCCCCAATCGGGGGGGACGGGGTCATGAGCAGTTCTTC. Its protein is CASTPNRGGRGHEQFF.

The rearrangement uses TRBV7-2 and TRBJ2-5; D perhaps matches TRBD1 (6 bases). V was cut by 0 bases and J by 1 base, with 9 bases left in between. CDR3 length equals 15 residues. Per germline, CDR1 SGHTA and CDR2 FQGNSA. The CDR3: CASSLAGTIQETQYF. DNA of the CDR3: TGTGCCAGCAGCTTAGCCGGGACAATCCAAGAGACCCAGTACTTC. Full variable domain (missing parts from reference TRBV7-2 and TRBJ2-5): GAGVSQSPSNKVTEKGKDVELRCDPISGHTALYWYRQSLGQGLEFLIYFQGNSAPDKSGLPSDRFSAERTGGSVSTLTIQRTQQEDSAVYLCASSLAGTIQETQYFGPGTRLLVL.

V gene TRBV19 combines with J gene TRBJ1-6; 9 nucleotides align to TRBD1. There are 15 residues in the CDR3. The junction had 8 bases not matched to a gene; V was cut back by 6 bases and J by 8 bases. Germline assignment: CDR1 LNHDA and CDR2 SQIVND (reference sequence). CDR3 loop: CASRPTRQGDSPLHF. CDR3 in DNA: TGTGCCAGTAGACCCACTCGACAGGGGGATTCACCCCTCCACTTT. Full variable domain (outside the CDR3, taken from reference TRBV19 and TRBJ1-6): DGGITQSPKYLFRKEGQNVTLSCEQNLNHDAMYWYRQDPGQGLRLIYYSQIVNDFQKGDIAEGYSVSREKKESFPLTVTSAQKNPTAFYLCASRPTRQGDSPLHFGNGTRLTVT.

The chain employs TRBV6-4 and TRBJ1-2, with D possibly being TRBD1 (5 bases). The CDR3 contains 13 residues. Between the trimmed V and J ends, which lost 5 bases and 1 base, there was a span of 8 bases. Germline assignment: CDR1 MRHNA and CDR2 SNTAGT. This CDR3 reads CASSSGFNYGYTF. CDR3 sequence (DNA): TGTGCCAGCAGTTCAGGGTTTAACTATGGCTACACCTTC.

The chain is built from TRBV7-9 and TRBJ2-7; the match to TRBD2 covers 8 bases. V lost 1 base and J lost 2; bases outside the gene matches: 7. Per the germline V gene, CDR1 is SEHNR and CDR2 is FQNEAQ (reference sequence). This CDR3 spans 16 amino acids. CDR3 residues: CASSLVSGLVPYEQYF. Written as DNA, the CDR3 is TGTGCCAGCAGCTTAGTGTCGGGACTAGTACCCTACGAGCAGTACTTC.

V and J are TRBV5-8 and TRBJ1-5; the D gene is possibly TRBD1 (6 bases). Trimming took off 4 bases at V and 5 bases at J, with 16 bases between the two ends. The CDR3 has 15 residues. Per the germline V gene, CDR1 is SGHTS and CDR2 is YDEGEE. The CDR3 region is CASSRRDRTYQPQHF. For the CDR3, the DNA is TGTGCCAGCAGCCGCCGCGACAGGACTTATCAGCCCCAGCATTTT.

The J gene is TRBJ2-3, the V gene TRBV7-2; a possible D gene is TRBD2 (6 bases). V shed 5 bases and J shed 0 bases, with 24 bases lying between them. Germline V gene sequence: CDR1 SGHTA, CDR2 FQGNSA. The CDR3 contains 19 residues. The CDR3 here is CASSATSLGGRYSTDTQYF. The CDR3 DNA is TGTGCCAGCAGCGCCACCTCTCTAGGAGGGAGGTACAGCACAGATACGCAGTATTTT.